A single sample is the source of the 17 T cell receptor beta chains below, sequenced in a study of blood T cell repertoires in COVID-19. TCRdb's copy holds only in-frame clones and misses some; the assay was immunoSEQ multiplex PCR. The sample shows approximately 140,000 clones, less than 90% of them seen only once. Sequenced: PBMCs or T cells enriched from blood (not recorded which). These receptors all come from a middle-aged man with acute COVID-19.

The sample holds one count of this clone. V is TRBV10-3 and J is TRBJ2-5; 14 nucleotides align to TRBD2. Germline trimming cut 4 bases from V and 2 bases from J; bases unmatched to any gene: 0. The CDR3 consists of 15 residues. Per germline, CDR1 ENHRY and CDR2 SYGVKD. This CDR3 reads CAISGTSGGQETQYF. CDR3 coding DNA: TGTGCCATCAGTGGGACTAGCGGGGGGCAAGAGACCCAGTACTTC.

The chain recombines TRBV28 with TRBJ2-2; the D is unclear. The V gene's germline CDR1 is MDHEN and CDR2 SYDVKM. Trimming removed 10 bases from V and 0 bases from J, with 9 bases in between. CDR3 length: 13 amino acids. The CDR3 protein is CATELPNTGELFF. CDR3 DNA sequence: TGTGCCACGGAGCTGCCGAACACCGGGGAGCTGTTTTTT.

CDR3 in DNA: TGTGCCAGCAGTCAAGGAACGTGGGGGCAGGTCTACGAGCAGTACTTC. This translates into CASSQGTWGQVYEQYF. This rearrangement joins TRBV28 to TRBJ2-7; TRBD1 might be the D (6 bases). The CDR3 contains 16 residues. Germline CDR1 MDHEN, CDR2 SYDVKM. V lost 5 bases and J lost 3, with 20 bases in between.

This chain joins TRBV27 and TRBJ1-2; 10 bases are a match to TRBD1. Germline CDR1 reads MNHEY; CDR2 reads SMNVEV (reference sequence). The CDR3 length is 18 residues. The V gene end was trimmed by 3 bases and the J gene end by 3 bases; junction bases not matched to a gene: 13. The CDR3 bases are TGTGCCAGCAGTTTTTATCCCATAGACAGGGGGCGTGACTATGGCTACACCTTC. Translating it yields CASSFYPIDRGRDYGYTF.

V is TRBV7-2 and J is TRBJ2-1, with 13 nucleotides matching TRBD2. CDR1 and CDR2 from the germline V gene are SGHTA and FQGNSA. Trimming removed 2 bases from V and 12 bases from J; junction bases left unmatched: 7. The CDR3 contains 15 residues. CDR3 residues: CASSLSTSGGVTQFF. The CDR3 DNA reads TGTGCCAGCAGCTTAAGTACTAGCGGGGGGGTTACGCAGTTCTTC. Using reference TRBV7-2 and TRBJ2-1 for the parts outside the CDR3, the full variable domain is GAGVSQSPSNKVTEKGKDVELRCDPISGHTALYWYRQSLGQGLEFLIYFQGNSAPDKSGLPSDRFSAERTGGSVSTLTIQRTQQEDSAVYLCASSLSTSGGVTQFFGPGTRLTVL.

J is TRBJ2-7 and V is TRBV5-1; 9 bases agree with TRBD2. Unmatched junction bases numbered 18, after V lost 5 bases and J lost 0 bases. Germline assignment: CDR1 SGHRS and CDR2 YFSETQ. The CDR3 length is 19 residues. For the CDR3, the DNA is TGCGCCAGCAGACTAGAGCGGGGGGACCTTATTACGAGCTCCTACGAGCAGTACTTC. It yields the protein CASRLERGDLITSSYEQYF. Full variable domain (rest looked up from reference TRBV5-1 and TRBJ2-7): KAGVTQTPRYLIKTRGQQVTLSCSPISGHRSVSWYQQTPGQGLQFLFEYFSETQRNKGNFPGRFSGRQFSNSRSEMNVSTLELGDSALYLCASRLERGDLITSSYEQYFGPGTRLTVT.

The rearrangement joins TRBV3-1 (or the pseudogene TRBV3-2) to TRBJ2-2; 12 positions match TRBD1. Germline V gene sequence: CDR1 LGHDT, CDR2 YNNKEL (reference sequence). This CDR3 is built from 17 residues. Trimming took 4 bases from V and 2 from J; bases not matched to a gene: 5. The DNA for the CDR3 is TGTGCCAGCAGCCCAGGGGACAGGGGGCGAAACACCGGGGAGCTGTTTTTT. It yields the protein CASSPGDRGRNTGELFF.

The genes are TRBV2 and TRBJ2-7, with a weak D call TRBD1 (6 bases). Germline V gene sequence: CDR1 SNHLY, CDR2 FYNNEI. V was pared by 1 base and J by 5 bases, with 15 bases between. The CDR3 totals 15 residues. The CDR3 DNA is TGTGCCAGCAGTGAAGGGGCAGGGGTGATGGACGAGCAGTACTTC. Its translation is CASSEGAGVMDEQYF. Supplemented by reference TRBV2 and TRBJ2-7, the full variable domain reads EPEVTQTPSHQVTQMGQEVILRCVPISNHLYFYWYRQILGQKVEFLVSFYNNEISEKSEIFDDQFSVERPDGSNFTLKIRSTKLEDSAMYFCASSEGAGVMDEQYFGPGTRLTVT.

Here the CDR3 reads CAWSVRRGEQYF. DNA for the CDR3: TGTGCCTGGAGTGTACGGCGGGGAGAGCAGTACTTC. This chain joins TRBV30 and TRBJ2-7, with TRBD2 as a possible D gene (6 bases). The CDR3 length is 12 residues. CDR1 GTSNPN and CDR2 SVGIG come from the germline V gene (reference sequence). The V end lost 0 bases, the J end lost 7 bases, and 10 bases lay between the germline ends.

V gene TRBV7-6 combines with J gene TRBJ1-6, with a weak D call TRBD1 (6 bases). Trimming left V 1 base short and J 11 bases short, with 12 bases between. The germline gives CDR1 SGHVS, CDR2 FNYEAQ. This CDR3 has 14 amino acids. The DNA for the CDR3 is TGTGCCAGCAGCTTAGGAGGGGGAGAAACACCCCTCCACTTT. As protein: CASSLGGGETPLHF.

The chain links TRBV13 to TRBJ2-2; 8 nucleotides match TRBD2. Germline V gene data show CDR1 as PRHDT and CDR2 as FYEKMQ (reference sequence). Unmatched junction bases numbered 10, after V lost 5 bases and J lost 5 bases. The CDR3 is made up of 16 amino acids. CDR3 nucleotides: TGTGCCAGCAGCCAAGGACGGGGGGGAAGAACCGGGGAGCTGTTTTTT. Protein: CASSQGRGGRTGELFF.

The V and J genes are TRBV5-1 and TRBJ1-6; D ambiguous. The germline CDR1 and CDR2 sequences are SGHRS and YFSETQ. The CDR3 runs 16 residues. Trimming removed 2 bases from V and 3 bases from J, with 12 bases in between. CDR3 region: CASSFETDRYNSPLHF. DNA of the CDR3: TGCGCCAGCAGCTTTGAAACAGATCGCTATAATTCACCCCTCCACTTT.

The chain is built from TRBV5-1 and TRBJ2-7, with D maybe TRBD2 (5 bases). Germline V gene data show CDR1 as SGHRS and CDR2 as YFSETQ. V was shortened by 1 base and J by 0 bases, with 11 bases between the two germline ends. The CDR3 runs to 15 residues. CDR3 sequence: CASSLSGGSSYEQYF. In DNA form, the CDR3 reads TGCGCCAGCAGCTTGAGTGGTGGGAGCTCCTACGAGCAGTACTTC.

This chain joins TRBV9 and TRBJ2-5, with 8 nucleotides matching TRBD2. Trimming at V came to 2 bases and at J to 4 bases, leaving 10 bases not matched to a gene. CDR3 length: 16 amino acids. CDR1 SGDLS and CDR2 YYNGEE come from the germline V gene. As DNA, the CDR3 is TGTGCCAGCAGCGTGTCACCTGCGGGGGGAGCAGAGACCCAGTACTTC. It specifies CASSVSPAGGAETQYF.

This clone came up a few times. The chain has TRBV29-1 and TRBJ2-1; 10 positions match TRBD2. This CDR3 spans 16 amino acids. Trimming at V came to 3 bases and at J to 2 bases, leaving 7 bases not matched to a gene. Germline V CDR1 and CDR2: SQVTM, ANQGSEA. As DNA, the CDR3 is TGCAGCGTTGAGAGCGGGAGGGCCATCGCCTACAATGAGCAGTTCTTC. Its protein is CSVESGRAIAYNEQFF.

The chain recombines TRBV5-6 with TRBJ2-1; TRBD2 matches at 15 bases. This CDR3 region has 18 residues. CDR1 is SGHDT and CDR2 is YYEEEE in the germline V gene. The V gene end was trimmed by 4 bases and the J gene end by 7 bases; junction bases not matched to a gene: 12. In DNA form, the CDR3 reads TGTGCCAGCAGCGCCGGACTAGCGGGAGGGCCGGCCCGAAATGAGCAGTTCTTC. This sequence encodes CASSAGLAGGPARNEQFF.

The rearrangement uses TRBV28 and TRBJ2-1; the D is unclear. V was pared by 5 bases and J by 12 bases, with 14 bases between. Germline CDR1 reads MDHEN; CDR2 reads SYDVKM. The length of the CDR3 is 12 residues. The CDR3 DNA reads TGTGCCAGCAGTGGGCCTTCTACGGTGCAGTTCTTC. Its translation is CASSGPSTVQFF.